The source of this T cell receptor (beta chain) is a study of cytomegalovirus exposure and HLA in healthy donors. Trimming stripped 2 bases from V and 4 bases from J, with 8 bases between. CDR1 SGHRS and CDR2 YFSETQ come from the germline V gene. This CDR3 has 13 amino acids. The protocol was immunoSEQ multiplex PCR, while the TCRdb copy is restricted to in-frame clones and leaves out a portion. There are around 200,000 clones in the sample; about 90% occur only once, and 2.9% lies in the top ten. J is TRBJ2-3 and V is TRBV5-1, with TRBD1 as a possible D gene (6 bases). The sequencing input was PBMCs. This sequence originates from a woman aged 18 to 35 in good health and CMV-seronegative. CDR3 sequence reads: CASSLYRADTQYF. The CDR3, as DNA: TGCGCCAGCAGCTTATACAGGGCAGATACGCAGTATTTT.